The 14 T cell receptor beta chains given below trace back to one sample, sequenced in a study of control samples from healthy donors and cancer patients. Generated by immunoSEQ multiplex PCR, the TCRdb table keeps only in-frame clones and is missing some. The sample yields roughly 150,000 clones, 93% seen once. The sequencing input was blood. These receptors were obtained from a man in his fifties in good health.

This chain links TRBV5-1 with TRBJ2-7, with 8 bases that match TRBD2. Germline CDR1 is SGHRS and CDR2 is YFSETQ. The trim removed 0 bases at V and 7 bases at J, leaving 18 bases unmatched. CDR3 length: 18 amino acids. CDR3 sequence reads: CASSLASSGSTRRGEQYF. The CDR3, as DNA: TGCGCCAGCAGCTTGGCTTCCAGCGGGAGCACAAGGAGGGGGGAGCAGTACTTC.

The V gene is TRBV24-1, the J gene TRBJ2-5, with D maybe TRBD1 (5 bases). CDR1 is KGHDR, CDR2 SFDVKD, per germline. The CDR3 is made up of 14 amino acids. V was pared by 5 bases and J by 2 bases, with 11 bases between. The DNA of the CDR3 is TGTGCCACCAGTGCCCCGGACACTCAAGAGACCCAGTACTTC. Its translation is CATSAPDTQETQYF.

This chain links TRBV11-2 with TRBJ2-5; D call uncertain. Trimming cost V 6 bases and J 9 bases, with 11 bases left between them. Germline lookup yields CDR1 SGHAT and CDR2 FQNNGV. This CDR3 region has 11 residues. CDR3 coding DNA: TGTGCCAGCAGGGGGTACAGATCCCAGTACTTC. This gives the protein CASRGYRSQYF.

This clone was detected only a few times. This sequence joins TRBV6-5 and TRBJ1-2; D gene uncertain. Germline loops: CDR1 MNHEY, CDR2 SVGAGI. This CDR3 region has 14 residues. V was shortened by 2 bases and J by 8 bases, with 15 bases between the two germline ends. This CDR3 is CASSYGSLTWGYTF. In DNA, the CDR3 is TGTGCCAGCAGTTACGGCAGCCTAACTTGGGGCTACACCTTC.

This chain joins TRBV6-5 and TRBJ2-3, with unresolved D. Between the trimmed V and J ends, which lost 8 bases and 2 bases, there was a span of 11 bases. The CDR3 contains 13 residues. Germline V gene sequence: CDR1 MNHEY, CDR2 SVGAGI. For the CDR3, the DNA is TGTGCCAGCGGGGTGGGGAACACAGATACGCAGTATTTT. This encodes CASGVGNTDTQYF.

V usage is TRBV15 and J usage is TRBJ1-5; unclear D gene. V was clipped by 1 base and J by 1 base, with 11 bases between them. CDR1 is LNHNV and CDR2 is YYDKDF in the germline V gene (reference sequence). The CDR3 loop spans 16 amino acids. Written as DNA, the CDR3 is TGTGCCACCAGCAGAGTAAAAGGCTTAAGCAATCAGCCCCAGCATTTT. Translation gives CATSRVKGLSNQPQHF.

This sequence joins TRBV19 and TRBJ1-5; the D is unclear. Germline loops: CDR1 LNHDA, CDR2 SQIVND (reference sequence). Trimming removed 7 bases from V and 3 bases from J, with 16 bases in between. There are 15 residues in the CDR3. For the CDR3, the DNA is TGTGCCAGTACCATTGGGCGAAATTTCAATCAGCCCCAGCATTTT. Translating gives CASTIGRNFNQPQHF.

The gene calls are TRBV15 and TRBJ1-1; 7 nucleotides line up with TRBD1. This CDR3 spans 15 amino acids. V gave up 8 bases and J gave up 0 bases; unmatched junction bases: 9. Germline V CDR1 and CDR2: LNHNV, YYDKDF (reference sequence). CDR3 loop: CATAKPQGLNTEAFF. The CDR3 DNA sequence: TGTGCCACCGCTAAACCACAGGGGCTGAACACTGAAGCTTTCTTT.

The chain has TRBV27 and TRBJ1-2, with 8 bases that match TRBD1. With V trimmed by 2 bases and J by 4 bases, 0 bases remained unmatched. Germline CDR1 is MNHEY and CDR2 is SMNVEV (reference sequence). CDR3 length equals 13 residues. This chain's CDR3 is CASSLTGGYGYTF. CDR3 nucleotide sequence: TGTGCCAGCAGTTTAACAGGGGGCTATGGCTACACCTTC.

The chain links TRBV7-2 to TRBJ2-7; 14 bases line up with TRBD2. From germline, CDR1 is SGHTA and CDR2 FQGNSA. J gave up 5 bases and V 1 base, and 4 bases lay outside the gene matches. There are 16 residues in the CDR3. The CDR3 loop reads CASSLGLAGGRNEQYF. DNA of the CDR3: TGTGCCAGCAGCTTAGGACTAGCGGGAGGGAGAAACGAGCAGTACTTC.

The V and J genes are TRBV5-1 and TRBJ1-1; possible D gene TRBD1, 5 bases. Trimming took off 4 bases at V and 2 bases at J, with 12 bases between the two ends. In germline, CDR1 is SGHRS, CDR2 YFSETQ. This CDR3 is built from 14 residues. For the CDR3, the DNA is TGCGCCAGCAGCCCCGTTGGGGCAAACACTGAAGCTTTCTTT. Translation: CASSPVGANTEAFF.

This sequence joins TRBV5-1 and TRBJ1-2, with 8 positions matching TRBD1. V was pared by 3 bases and J by 3 bases, with 1 base of the junction left unmatched. The CDR3 extends over 13 amino acids. Germline CDR1 is SGHRS and CDR2 is YFSETQ. In DNA, the CDR3 is TGCGCCAGCAGCTGGGGACAGGACTATGGCTACACCTTC. Translated: CASSWGQDYGYTF.

This clone was counted a single time. The chain employs TRBV5-1 and TRBJ2-5; D is possibly TRBD1 (5 bases). V lost 0 bases to trimming and J lost 5 bases, with 14 bases between them. The CDR3 is made up of 15 amino acids. From germline, CDR1 is SGHRS and CDR2 YFSETQ. The chain's CDR3 is CASSLARDYGETQYF. The DNA of the CDR3 is TGCGCCAGCAGCTTGGCCAGGGATTATGGGGAGACCCAGTACTTC.

The genes are TRBV29-1 and TRBJ2-5; TRBD2 is a possible D gene (5 bases). V lost 4 bases and J lost 4, with 10 bases in between. Germline V CDR1 and CDR2: SQVTM, ANQGSEA. This CDR3 is built from 12 residues. The CDR3 region is CSVARGSETQYF. The CDR3 region has the DNA TGCAGCGTTGCCAGAGGGTCAGAGACCCAGTACTTC.